What follows are 30 T cell receptor beta chains derived from one specimen sequenced in a study of blood T cell repertoires in COVID-19. Data came from immunoSEQ multiplex PCR; TCRdb stores just in-frame clones and leaves some out. This table has hundreds of thousands of clones, more than 80% appearing once. The sample was peripheral blood. These receptors all come from a woman aged 30 to 39 with active or convalescent COVID-19.

This clone has more than one count but fewer than ten. The chain combines TRBV6-5 with TRBJ1-2, with 8 bases that match TRBD1. Germline V CDR1 and CDR2: MNHEY, SVGAGI. This CDR3 contains 14 residues. Germline trimming cut 6 bases from V and 2 bases from J; bases unmatched to any gene: 5. The CDR3 coding sequence is TGTGCCAGCAGACCGGGACAGGCAAACTATGGCTACACCTTC. Protein sequence: CASRPGQANYGYTF.

This clone was recorded a few times. The chain uses TRBV11-3 and TRBJ2-1; TRBD2 matches 9 bases. Germline-derived CDR1 and CDR2 are SGHNT and YENEEA. The CDR3 has 16 amino acids. The V and J ends lost 5 bases and 3 bases, in that order; junction bases with no gene match: 8. The CDR3 loop reads CASSPGGTSLYNEQFF. The CDR3, as DNA: TGTGCCAGCAGCCCTGGGGGGACTAGCCTCTACAATGAGCAGTTCTTC.

The V and J genes are TRBV5-1 and TRBJ1-4; weak D call: TRBD1 (6 bases). Per the germline V gene, CDR1 is SGHRS and CDR2 is YFSETQ. V was trimmed by 0 bases and J by 14 bases, leaving 11 bases between them. The CDR3 totals 12 residues. CDR3 in amino acids: CASSLDQGNLFF. CDR3 bases: TGCGCCAGCAGCTTGGATCAGGGGAACCTGTTTTTT.

V is TRBV7-9 and J is TRBJ2-7; a possible D gene is TRBD1 (5 bases). Trimming took off 1 base at V and 2 bases at J, with 21 bases between the two ends. From germline, CDR1 is SEHNR and CDR2 FQNEAQ (reference sequence). The CDR3 sequence is 18 residues long. The CDR3 reads CASSLGPGSTFYTYEQYF. The DNA for the CDR3 is TGTGCCAGCAGCTTAGGACCAGGGTCTACTTTCTACACCTACGAGCAGTACTTC.

V gene TRBV2 combines with J gene TRBJ2-7, with D hard to call. V was pared by 1 base and J by 0 bases, with 7 bases between. The CDR3 contains 14 residues. Per the germline V gene, CDR1 is SNHLY and CDR2 is FYNNEI. The CDR3 spells CASSEVMSSYEQYF. The DNA for the CDR3 is TGTGCCAGCAGTGAAGTCATGAGCTCCTACGAGCAGTACTTC.

This clone was detected a few times. Other DNA sequences in this specimen translate into the identical CDR3. The V gene is TRBV19, the J gene TRBJ2-5, with D possibly being TRBD1 (5 bases). CDR3 length: 12 residues. Trimming stripped 5 bases from V and 5 bases from J, with 9 bases between. Germline CDR1 and CDR2: LNHDA and SQIVND (reference sequence). Here the CDR3 DNA reads TGTGCCAGTAGTGTGGGGCACGAGACCCAGTACTTC. It codes for CASSVGHETQYF.

Points on this clone: The sample has other DNA sequences that encode this CDR3 too. This chain joins TRBV6-5 and TRBJ1-1; D possibly corresponds to TRBD1 (5 bases). This CDR3 contains 15 residues. V was pared by 0 bases and J by 2 bases, with 10 bases between. From germline, CDR1 is MNHEY and CDR2 SVGAGI. As DNA, the CDR3 is TGTGCCAGCAGTTACTCAGGCCAGGGCAACACTGAAGCTTTCTTT. Protein: CASSYSGQGNTEAFF.

The V gene is TRBV4-1, the J gene TRBJ2-2; no clear D. Germline assignment: CDR1 MGHRA and CDR2 YSYEKL. This CDR3 has 16 amino acids. Trimming removed 0 bases from V and 1 base from J, with 9 bases in between. The DNA for the CDR3 is TGCGCCAGCAGCCAAGATCCACAGCTGAACACCGGGGAGCTGTTTTTT. This sequence encodes CASSQDPQLNTGELFF.

V is TRBV5-1 and J is TRBJ1-2, with D perhaps TRBD1 (5 bases). The V and J ends lost 2 bases and 0 bases respectively, with 14 bases between them. This CDR3 is built from 16 residues. Germline loops: CDR1 SGHRS, CDR2 YFSETQ. The CDR3 sequence is CASSLGAGTANYGYTF. CDR3 in DNA: TGCGCCAGCAGCTTAGGGGCAGGAACAGCTAACTATGGCTACACCTTC.

V usage is TRBV24-1 and J usage is TRBJ1-5; no clear D gene. The CDR3 loop spans 10 amino acids. Trimming stripped 6 bases from V and 10 bases from J, with 6 bases between. Germline V gives CDR1 KGHDR, CDR2 SFDVKD. This CDR3 reads CATSRQPQHF. The DNA for the CDR3 is TGTGCCACCAGTCGACAACCCCAGCATTTT.

J is TRBJ2-7 and V is TRBV27; 14 bases are a match to TRBD2. CDR1 and CDR2 from the germline V gene are MNHEY and SMNVEV (reference sequence). The CDR3 totals 18 residues. Trimming removed 3 bases from V and 2 bases from J; junction bases left unmatched: 9. CDR3 residues: CASSLTGLAGEGPYEQYF. The DNA of the CDR3 is TGTGCCAGCAGTTTGACGGGACTAGCGGGGGAGGGGCCCTACGAGCAGTACTTC.

The V and J genes are TRBV27 and TRBJ1-1, with a weak D call TRBD1 (5 bases). The V end lost 3 bases, the J end lost 3 bases, and 11 bases lay between the germline ends. CDR3 length: 14 residues. The germline gives CDR1 MNHEY, CDR2 SMNVEV (reference sequence). The CDR3 loop is CASSFGREDTEAFF. The CDR3, as DNA: TGTGCCAGCAGTTTTGGCAGGGAAGACACTGAAGCTTTCTTT.

The chain joins TRBV11-2 to TRBJ1-6; a possible D gene is TRBD1 (5 bases). The V end was cut by 0 bases, the J end by 9 bases, with 9 bases between. The CDR3 spans 14 residues. Germline V gives CDR1 SGHAT, CDR2 FQNNGV. The CDR3 DNA is TGTGCCAGCAGCTTAGACAGGGCGGCTTCACCCCTCCACTTT. Its protein product is CASSLDRAASPLHF.

This clone is a singleton in its sample. This sequence joins TRBV4-1 and TRBJ1-4; D possibly corresponds to TRBD1 (6 bases). The CDR3 has 16 residues. Germline V CDR1 and CDR2: MGHRA, YSYEKL. Trimming stripped 5 bases from V and 0 bases from J, with 13 bases between. DNA for the CDR3: TGCGCCAGCAGCGGACAGAACCCTGCAACTAATGAAAAACTGTTTTTT. Its protein is CASSGQNPATNEKLFF.

The V call is TRBV5-1, the J call TRBJ2-1, with 7 bases aligning to TRBD2. The CDR3 loop spans 15 amino acids. With V trimmed by 0 bases and J by 7 bases, 7 bases remained unmatched. Germline assignment: CDR1 SGHRS and CDR2 YFSETQ. CDR3 region: CASSLESGTFNEQFF. CDR3 DNA sequence: TGCGCCAGCAGCTTGGAAAGCGGGACGTTTAATGAGCAGTTCTTC. The variable domain in full, completed from reference TRBV5-1 and TRBJ2-1, reads KAGVTQTPRYLIKTRGQQVTLSCSPISGHRSVSWYQQTPGQGLQFLFEYFSETQRNKGNFPGRFSGRQFSNSRSEMNVSTLELGDSALYLCASSLESGTFNEQFFGPGTRLTVL.

The chain combines TRBV13 with TRBJ2-5; 8 positions agree with TRBD1. The CDR3 runs 14 residues. Germline CDR1 is PRHDT and CDR2 is FYEKMQ (reference sequence). The junction had 10 bases not matched to a gene; V was cut back by 9 bases and J by 4 bases. The CDR3 bases are TGTGCCAGTTCGCGAGACAGGGGTGGAGAGACCCAGTACTTC. Translating gives CASSRDRGGETQYF.

The chain combines TRBV19 with TRBJ2-7; D may be TRBD1 (6 bases). This CDR3 region has 15 residues. Germline loops: CDR1 LNHDA, CDR2 SQIVND (reference sequence). Trimming took 3 bases from V and 0 from J, leaving 12 bases between them. CDR3: CASSMDSISSYEQYF. In DNA, the CDR3 is TGTGCCAGTAGTATGGACAGCATAAGCTCCTACGAGCAGTACTTC. Full variable domain (remainder filled in from reference TRBV19 and TRBJ2-7): DGGITQSPKYLFRKEGQNVTLSCEQNLNHDAMYWYRQDPGQGLRLIYYSQIVNDFQKGDIAEGYSVSREKKESFPLTVTSAQKNPTAFYLCASSMDSISSYEQYFGPGTRLTVT.

The chain is built from TRBV27 and TRBJ1-1; possible D gene TRBD1, 6 bases. V dropped 0 bases and J dropped 2 bases, with 16 bases sitting between them. CDR1 is MNHEY, CDR2 SMNVEV, per germline (reference sequence). This CDR3 comprises 17 residues. CDR3 sequence (DNA): TGTGCCAGCAGTTTATCGCCAAGGCAGGGGCCAAACACTGAAGCTTTCTTT. This translates into CASSLSPRQGPNTEAFF.

The chain couples TRBV2 to TRBJ1-2; 8 bases line up with TRBD1. After removal of 5 bases from V and 6 bases from J, the junction contained 5 bases not matched to a gene. Per the germline V gene, CDR1 is SNHLY and CDR2 is FYNNEI. The CDR3 is made up of 13 amino acids. Written as DNA, the CDR3 is TGTGCCAGCAGTCCGGACAGGGCGGATGGCTACACCTTC. The encoded protein is CASSPDRADGYTF.

This clone has a handful of counts. The J gene is TRBJ1-6, the V gene TRBV6-5; D possibly corresponds to TRBD1 (6 bases). The V gene lost 6 bases and the J gene lost 5 bases, with 8 bases spanning the gap. The CDR3 covers 13 residues. In germline, CDR1 is MNHEY, CDR2 SVGAGI. The CDR3 nucleotides are TGTGCCAGCAGGACAGGCAATAATTCACCCCTCCACTTT. Translating gives CASRTGNNSPLHF.

The CDR3 is CASSLWGGLRNTIYF. CDR3 bases: TGTGCCAGCAGCTTGTGGGGGGGCTTAAGAAACACCATATATTTT. This chain joins TRBV5-6 and TRBJ1-3; maybe TRBD1 (6 bases). Per the germline V gene, CDR1 is SGHDT and CDR2 is YYEEEE. The CDR3 totals 15 residues. V gave up 1 base and J gave up 5 bases, with 13 bases separating them.

This sequence joins TRBV29-1 and TRBJ1-1; D gene ambiguous. V lost 4 bases, J lost 2 bases, and 8 bases lay in between. Germline V CDR1 and CDR2: SQVTM, ANQGSEA. This CDR3 spans 12 amino acids. The CDR3 reads CSVGLLNTEAFF. The CDR3 nucleotides are TGCAGCGTTGGACTGTTAAACACTGAAGCTTTCTTT.

This sequence joins TRBV7-8 and TRBJ1-3; the D gene is possibly TRBD1 (6 bases). Trimming removed 5 bases at V and 2 bases at J, with 10 bases between. This CDR3 spans 14 amino acids. CDR1 is SGHVS, CDR2 FQNEAQ, per germline. This chain's CDR3 is CASSPQGPGNTIYF. Written as DNA, the CDR3 is TGTGCCAGCAGCCCACAGGGACCTGGAAACACCATATATTTT.

This chain joins TRBV27 and TRBJ1-2; a weak D match, TRBD1 (6 bases). Germline V gene data show CDR1 as MNHEY and CDR2 as SMNVEV (reference sequence). There are 15 residues in the CDR3. The V and J ends lost 6 bases and 9 bases respectively, with 23 bases between them. This CDR3 reads CASRSEQGFMLSYTF. The CDR3 nucleotides are TGTGCCAGCAGATCCGAACAGGGTTTCATGTTGAGCTACACCTTC.

The chain links TRBV5-1 to TRBJ2-1, with 11 positions matching TRBD2. The V gene end was trimmed by 2 bases and the J gene end by 7 bases; junction bases not matched to a gene: 5. From germline, CDR1 is SGHRS and CDR2 YFSETQ. The CDR3 spans 15 residues. CDR3 bases: TGCGCCAGCAGCTTAGCACTAGCGGGAGAGAATGAGCAGTTCTTC. Translated, it gives CASSLALAGENEQFF.

The chain has TRBV9 and TRBJ1-1; TRBD1 aligns across 7 bases. The V gene's germline CDR1 is SGDLS and CDR2 YYNGEE. This CDR3 is built from 14 residues. Trimming took 3 bases from V and 4 from J; bases not matched to a gene: 6. CDR3 sequence reads: CASSELQGPTEAFF. For the CDR3, the DNA is TGTGCCAGCAGCGAATTACAGGGGCCCACTGAAGCTTTCTTT.

The J gene is TRBJ2-5, the V gene TRBV11-2; 15 bases fit TRBD2. The trim removed 5 bases at V and 4 bases at J, leaving 2 bases unmatched. The germline V gene has CDR1 SGHAT and CDR2 FQNNGV. This CDR3 spans 15 amino acids. CDR3 nucleotide sequence: TGTGCCAGCAGCGGGGGACTAGCGGGGGGAGAGACCCAGTACTTC. It codes for CASSGGLAGGETQYF.

The chain recombines TRBV6-5 with TRBJ2-7; 9 positions agree with TRBD1. Germline assignment: CDR1 MNHEY and CDR2 SVGAGI. J gave up 2 bases and V 4 bases, and 3 bases lay outside the gene matches. This CDR3 spans 14 amino acids. CDR3 bases: TGTGCCAGCAGTTCCCGGACAGGGGCCTACGAGCAGTACTTC. It translates to CASSSRTGAYEQYF.

The rearrangement links TRBV4-1 to TRBJ2-3; no definite D call. Germline CDR1 reads MGHRA; CDR2 reads YSYEKL. The CDR3 length is 14 residues. Trimming cost V 1 base and J 1 base, with 6 bases left between them. The CDR3 is CASSQVGGTDTQYF. The CDR3 DNA reads TGCGCCAGCAGCCAAGTCGGTGGCACAGATACGCAGTATTTT.

V and J are TRBV18 and TRBJ2-7; TRBD2 is a possible D gene (5 bases). The CDR3 runs 14 residues. Trimming removed 5 bases at V and 4 bases at J, with 15 bases between. The germline V gene encodes CDR1 KGHSH and CDR2 LQKENI. The CDR3: CASSSAAGGYEQYF. For the CDR3, the DNA is TGTGCCAGCTCATCGGCCGCTGGAGGATACGAGCAGTACTTC.